The sequence of this T cell receptor beta chain was determined in a study of blood T cells in healthy people across ages. Germline loops: CDR1 DFQATT, CDR2 SNEGSKA (reference sequence). J was trimmed by 5 bases and V by 6 bases; bases with no gene match: 4. The CDR3 covers 13 residues. This clonotype was seen ten or more times. Investigators took about 10 milliliters of peripheral blood from every donor. A second about 7 to 12 cycle PCR used barcoded and J-beta primers. TCRdb fed the 5' RACE reads into MiXCR, producing one record per CDR3 protein. This table holds roughly 900,000 distinct CDR3 sequences, around 26% found once.

The specimen sequenced was blood. The receptor comes from a woman older than 75 in good health. The chain recombines TRBV20-1 with TRBJ1-5; 10 bases align to TRBD1. The CDR3 protein is CSAVTGGDQPQHF. CDR3 DNA sequence: TGCAGTGCAGTGACAGGGGGCGATCAGCCCCAGCATTTT.